Sequencing of this T cell receptor beta chain was carried out in a study of beta chain features in type 1 diabetes. This clone was seen a handful of times. Its antigen is as yet unknown. The authors took one heparinised blood draw, averaging about 116 mL, from each donor. Findings of the study overall: The study found that naive, central memory and Treg TCRB repertoires appeared more similar in patients than in healthy donors. A pattern of fewer insertions and more deletions at VDJ junctions was seen in type 1 diabetes patients. Type 1 diabetes patients had moderately but significantly shorter TCRB CDR3s in all four CD4+ subsets.

Sequenced material consisted of expressed TCRB transcripts (all of the isolated RNA was reverse transcribed). Measured with immunoSEQ multiplex PCR; TCRdb has only the in-frame clones, and not every one. The sample has roughly 330,000 clones, roughly 13% seen once. The clonotype comes from a woman under 30 with type 1 diabetes. Sequences were obtained from naive CD4+ T cells from blood.

The CDR3 region is CASSPGTSFSGELFF. DNA for the CDR3: TGTGCCAGCAGCCCCGGGACTAGCTTCAGCGGGGAGCTGTTTTTT. This chain links TRBV7-9 with TRBJ2-2; the match to TRBD2 covers 9 bases. V was clipped by 5 bases and J by 7 bases; unmatched bases: 8. Germline V lookup: CDR1 SEHNR, CDR2 FQNEAQ (reference sequence). The CDR3 sequence is 15 residues long.